These 10 T cell receptor beta chains came from one sample sequenced in a study of PD-L1 blockade in urothelial cancer. Sequenced by immunoSEQ multiplex PCR; TCRdb stores in-frame clones only, minus some. The table shows about 56,000 clones, with 65% to 90% occurring only once. Stated time point: pretreatment peripheral blood. Sequenced material: PBMCs, taken around atezolizumab (anti-PD-L1) treatment. These receptors were obtained from a man between 70 and 80 years old with urothelial cancer.

V is TRBV27 and J is TRBJ1-4; D is unclear. CDR3 length equals 12 residues. Trimming stripped 2 bases from V and 8 bases from J, with 6 bases between. CDR1 is MNHEY and CDR2 is SMNVEV in the germline V gene (reference sequence). The CDR3 sequence: CASSLPGEKLFF. CDR3 nucleotide sequence: TGTGCCAGCAGTTTACCTGGCGAAAAACTGTTTTTT.

Only one count was recorded for this clone. The chain is built from TRBV18 and TRBJ2-6; TRBD2 agrees at 10 bases. V trimming: 3 bases; J trimming: 2 bases; junction bases outside the gene matches: 4. Germline CDR1 and CDR2: KGHSH and LQKENI. The CDR3 is made up of 17 amino acids. CDR3 bases: TGTGCCAGCTCACCGTCTAGCGGGAGAACTGGGGCCAACGTCCTGACTTTC. Protein sequence: CASSPSSGRTGANVLTF.

This chain uses TRBV7-9 with TRBJ1-1, with a weak D call TRBD1 (5 bases). The CDR3 extends over 15 amino acids. CDR1 SEHNR and CDR2 FQNEAQ come from the germline V gene (reference sequence). V dropped 4 bases and J dropped 0 bases, with 12 bases sitting between them. The CDR3 region has the DNA TGTGCCAGCAGCTACTCCGAGACAGTGAACACTGAAGCTTTCTTT. Protein: CASSYSETVNTEAFF.

The rearrangement joins TRBV7-2 to TRBJ1-1, with 7 bases matching TRBD1. The V segment lost 3 bases and the J segment 3 bases; nucleotides outside the gene matches: 7. The CDR3 extends over 15 amino acids. Germline V CDR1 and CDR2: SGHTA, FQGNSA. The chain's CDR3 is CASSFKQGWYTEAFF. The CDR3 DNA sequence: TGTGCCAGCAGCTTTAAACAGGGGTGGTACACTGAAGCTTTCTTT.

DNA of the CDR3: TGTGCCAGCAGTGAATTGCCTCAGGAGACCCAGTACTTC. Protein: CASSELPQETQYF. The J gene is TRBJ2-5, the V gene TRBV2; D is ambiguous. CDR3 length: 13 amino acids. Germline loops: CDR1 SNHLY, CDR2 FYNNEI. Trimming cost V 2 bases and J 5 bases, with 9 bases left between them.

The chain uses TRBV14 and TRBJ2-7; D is undetermined. V lost 4 bases and J 2 bases, leaving 12 bases between the germline ends. Germline CDR1 reads SGHDN; CDR2 reads FVKESK. The CDR3 has 14 amino acids. This CDR3 is CASSPERVPYEQYF. CDR3 bases: TGTGCCAGCAGCCCCGAACGGGTACCCTACGAGCAGTACTTC.

This clone has more than one count but fewer than ten. The chain has TRBV19 and TRBJ2-1; 10 bases fit TRBD1. Trimming removed 5 bases from V and 8 bases from J; junction bases left unmatched: 6. CDR1 LNHDA and CDR2 SQIVND come from the germline V gene (reference sequence). The CDR3 consists of 14 residues. The CDR3 protein is CASSLGQGGYEQFF. In nucleotides, the CDR3 is TGTGCCAGTAGTCTTGGACAGGGGGGTTATGAGCAGTTCTTC.

The genes are TRBV27 and TRBJ2-7, with 13 bases that match TRBD2. CDR3 length: 17 amino acids. After removal of 5 bases from V and 6 bases from J, the junction contained 13 bases not matched to a gene. Germline V gives CDR1 MNHEY, CDR2 SMNVEV (reference sequence). The CDR3, as DNA: TGTGCCAGCAGTCCCCGACTAGCGGGAGGACCCCTTGTCGAGCAGTACTTC. Translated: CASSPRLAGGPLVEQYF.

The chain employs TRBV2 and TRBJ2-1; a possible D gene is TRBD2 (6 bases). Per germline, CDR1 SNHLY and CDR2 FYNNEI. The CDR3 is made up of 14 amino acids. Trimming pared 3 bases from V and 3 bases from J, leaving 9 bases between. CDR3 DNA: TGTGCCAGCAGTGATAGCGGCTACTACAATGAGCAGTTCTTC. Protein sequence: CASSDSGYYNEQFF. Based on the CDR3 plus reference TRBV2 and TRBJ2-1, the full variable domain is EPEVTQTPSHQVTQMGQEVILRCVPISNHLYFYWYRQILGQKVEFLVSFYNNEISEKSEIFDDQFSVERPDGSNFTLKIRSTKLEDSAMYFCASSDSGYYNEQFFGPGTRLTVL.

The gene calls are TRBV18 and TRBJ2-5; unclear D gene. V was trimmed by 3 bases and J by 1 base, leaving 9 bases between them. Germline CDR1 is KGHSH and CDR2 is LQKENI. The CDR3 extends over 14 amino acids. CDR3 coding DNA: TGTGCCAGCTCACCCGGCGGAACCCAAGAGACCCAGTACTTC. Translating it yields CASSPGGTQETQYF.